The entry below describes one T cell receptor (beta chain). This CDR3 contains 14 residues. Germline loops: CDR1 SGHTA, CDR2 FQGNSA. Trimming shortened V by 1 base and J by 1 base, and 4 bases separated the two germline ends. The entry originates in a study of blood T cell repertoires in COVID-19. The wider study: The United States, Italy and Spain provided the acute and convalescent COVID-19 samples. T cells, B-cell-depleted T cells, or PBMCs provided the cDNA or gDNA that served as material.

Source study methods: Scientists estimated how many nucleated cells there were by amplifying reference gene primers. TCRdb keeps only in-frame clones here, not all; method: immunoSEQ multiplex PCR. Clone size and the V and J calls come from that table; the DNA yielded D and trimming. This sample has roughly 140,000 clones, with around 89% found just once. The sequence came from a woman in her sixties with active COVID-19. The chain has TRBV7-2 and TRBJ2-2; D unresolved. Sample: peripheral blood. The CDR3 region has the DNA TGTGCCAGCAGCTTAGACGGGAACACCGGGGAGCTGTTTTTT. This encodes CASSLDGNTGELFF.